This T cell receptor beta chain appears in the sequencing data of a study of regulatory T cells in long-lasting Graves disease. Findings and caveats of the study: Persistent cases favored TRBV28, TRBJ1-2 and TRBJ2-5. Tissue studied was limited to peripheral blood, excluding thyroid tissue. Shared public clonotypes totalled over 2,500 in persistent patients, compared with about 960 in new patients.

This clonotype occurred a few times. Its specificity is not known. Germline V gene data show CDR1 as MNHNS and CDR2 as SASEGT. V was pared by 6 bases and J by 6 bases, with 9 bases of the junction left unmatched. This CDR3 is 14 amino acids long. Construction of the TCR beta libraries employed iRepertoire HTBI primers in conjunction with Arm-PCR of CDR3 regions. TCRdb fed the multiplex PCR reads into MiXCR, producing one record per CDR3 protein. This table holds under 300,000 distinct CDR3 sequences, over 20% found once. The time point is: newly diagnosed GD, antithyroid drugs for less than 3 months. With RNA extracted from PBMCs as input, the TCR library was made.

The source of this sequence is a female donor with Graves disease. This chain uses TRBV6-1 with TRBJ1-2, with 8 bases matching TRBD1. The specimen was peripheral blood mononuclear cells (PBMCs), collected at new diagnosis, from a patient treated with antithyroid drugs. Here the CDR3 reads CASSRGGRGHGYTF. For the CDR3, the DNA is TGTGCCAGCAGCAGGGGGGGCAGGGGGCATGGCTACACCTTC.